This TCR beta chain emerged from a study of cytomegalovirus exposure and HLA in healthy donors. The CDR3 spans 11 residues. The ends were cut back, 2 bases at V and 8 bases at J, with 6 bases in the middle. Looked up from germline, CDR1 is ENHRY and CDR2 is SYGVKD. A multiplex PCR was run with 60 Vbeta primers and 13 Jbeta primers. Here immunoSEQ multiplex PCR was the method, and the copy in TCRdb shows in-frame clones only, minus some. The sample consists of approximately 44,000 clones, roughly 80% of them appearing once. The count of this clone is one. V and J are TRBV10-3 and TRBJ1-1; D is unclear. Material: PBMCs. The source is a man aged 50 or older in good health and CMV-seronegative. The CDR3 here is CAISERTEAFF. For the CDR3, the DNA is TGTGCCATCAGTGAGCGTACAGAAGCTTTCTTT.